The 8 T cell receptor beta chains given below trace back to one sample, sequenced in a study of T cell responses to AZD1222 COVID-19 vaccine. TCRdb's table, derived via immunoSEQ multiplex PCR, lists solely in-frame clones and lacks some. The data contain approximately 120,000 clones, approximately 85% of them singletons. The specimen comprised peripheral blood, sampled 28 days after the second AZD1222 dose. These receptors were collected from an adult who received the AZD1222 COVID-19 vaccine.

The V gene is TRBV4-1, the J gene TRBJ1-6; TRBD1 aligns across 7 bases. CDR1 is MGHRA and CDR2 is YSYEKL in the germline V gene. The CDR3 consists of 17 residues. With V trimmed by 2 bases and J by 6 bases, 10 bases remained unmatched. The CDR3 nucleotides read TGCGCCAGCAGCCAAAGTGATGGACAGGTTATTAATTCACCCCTCCACTTT. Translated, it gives CASSQSDGQVINSPLHF.

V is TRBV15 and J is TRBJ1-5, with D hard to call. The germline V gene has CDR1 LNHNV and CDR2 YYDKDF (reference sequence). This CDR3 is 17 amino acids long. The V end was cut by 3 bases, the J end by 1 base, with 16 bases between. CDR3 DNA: TGTGCCACCAGCAGTGAGGGCCTTCTCGTGAGCAATCAGCCCCAGCATTTT. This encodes CATSSEGLLVSNQPQHF.

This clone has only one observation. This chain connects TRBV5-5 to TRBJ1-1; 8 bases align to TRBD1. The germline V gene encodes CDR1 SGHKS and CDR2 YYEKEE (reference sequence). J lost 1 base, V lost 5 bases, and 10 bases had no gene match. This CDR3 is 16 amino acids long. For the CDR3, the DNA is TGTGCCAGCAGTTCCTATTCACAGGGGGGGAACACTGAAGCTTTCTTT. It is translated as CASSSYSQGGNTEAFF.

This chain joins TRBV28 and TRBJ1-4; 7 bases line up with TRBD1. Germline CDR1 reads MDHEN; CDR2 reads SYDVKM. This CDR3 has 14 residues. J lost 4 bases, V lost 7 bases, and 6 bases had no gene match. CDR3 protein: CASNRQGDNEKLFF. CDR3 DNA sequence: TGTGCCAGCAACCGACAGGGCGATAATGAAAAACTGTTTTTT.

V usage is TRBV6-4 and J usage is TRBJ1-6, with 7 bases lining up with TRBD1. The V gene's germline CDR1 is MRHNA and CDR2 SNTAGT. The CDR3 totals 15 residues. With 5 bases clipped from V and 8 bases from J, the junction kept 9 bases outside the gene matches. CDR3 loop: CASSTDRAMDSPLHF. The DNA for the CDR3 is TGTGCCAGCAGTACCGACAGGGCGATGGATTCACCCCTCCACTTT.

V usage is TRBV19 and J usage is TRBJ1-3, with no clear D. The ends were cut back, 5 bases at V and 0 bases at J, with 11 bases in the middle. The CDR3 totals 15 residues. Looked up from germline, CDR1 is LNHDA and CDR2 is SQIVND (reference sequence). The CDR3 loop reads CASSGVAVSGNTIYF. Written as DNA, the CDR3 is TGTGCCAGTAGTGGAGTAGCCGTCTCTGGAAACACCATATATTTT.

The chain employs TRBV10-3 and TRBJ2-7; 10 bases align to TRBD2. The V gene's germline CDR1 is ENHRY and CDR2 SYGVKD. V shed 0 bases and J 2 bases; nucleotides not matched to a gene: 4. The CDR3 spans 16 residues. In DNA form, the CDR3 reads TGTGCCATCAGTGAGTCACTTAGCGGGGGGACCTACGAGCAGTACTTC. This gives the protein CAISESLSGGTYEQYF.

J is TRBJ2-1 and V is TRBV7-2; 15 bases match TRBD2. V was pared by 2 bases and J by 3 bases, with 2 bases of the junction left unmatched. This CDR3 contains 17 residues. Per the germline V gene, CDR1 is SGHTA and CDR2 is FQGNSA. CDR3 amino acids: CASSLTGLAGGYNEQFF. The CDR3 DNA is TGTGCCAGCAGCTTAACGGGACTAGCGGGGGGCTACAATGAGCAGTTCTTC.